Listed here are 24 T cell receptor beta chains from one sample, sequenced in a study of blood T cell repertoires in COVID-19. Assay used: immunoSEQ multiplex PCR; TCRdb lists only in-frame clones, some missing. The profile covers some 120,000 clones, with almost 85% appearing a single time and about 12% taken by the ten largest. The specimen was peripheral blood. The receptors shown here come from a woman aged 25 to 45 who had recovered from COVID-19.

The chain recombines TRBV5-1 with TRBJ2-7; a weak D match, TRBD1 (6 bases). The V end was cut by 0 bases, the J end by 13 bases, with 20 bases between. Per the germline V gene, CDR1 is SGHRS and CDR2 is YFSETQ. The CDR3 consists of 14 residues. The DNA of the CDR3 is TGCGCCAGCAGCTTGGCGACCGCCGGGGACACAGAATACTTC. Encoded protein: CASSLATAGDTEYF.

This sequence joins TRBV30 and TRBJ1-2; TRBD1 aligns across 9 bases. The V and J ends lost 7 bases and 2 bases, in that order; junction bases with no gene match: 5. Germline values: CDR1 GTSNPN, CDR2 SVGIG (reference sequence). The CDR3 is 13 residues long. The CDR3 bases are TGTGCCTCTACAGGGGGCAGAAACTATGGCTACACCTTC. It translates to CASTGGRNYGYTF.

The chain is built from TRBV9 and TRBJ1-1; D remains ambiguous. The CDR3 is 15 residues long. The germline CDR1 and CDR2 sequences are SGDLS and YYNGEE. Trimming stripped 5 bases from V and 0 bases from J, with 14 bases between. The DNA for the CDR3 is TGTGCCAGCAGTCCACGCGGCCTAATGAACACTGAAGCTTTCTTT. This translates into CASSPRGLMNTEAFF.

The chain recombines TRBV6-5 with TRBJ1-2, with 7 positions matching TRBD1. Germline V gene sequence: CDR1 MNHEY, CDR2 SVGAGI. The CDR3 spans 15 residues. With 4 bases clipped from V and 4 bases from J, the junction kept 9 bases outside the gene matches. The CDR3 loop is CASSFHRGQVYGYTF. CDR3 DNA: TGTGCCAGCAGTTTTCACAGGGGTCAAGTCTATGGCTACACCTTC.

This sequence joins TRBV4-1 and TRBJ2-7, with D hard to call. The V gene lost 1 base and the J gene lost 9 bases, with 7 bases spanning the gap. This CDR3 region has 11 residues. Germline CDR1 is MGHRA and CDR2 is YSYEKL. The CDR3 sequence: CASSQGALQYF. The CDR3 DNA reads TGCGCCAGCAGCCAAGGGGCATTGCAGTACTTC.

This chain connects TRBV7-2 to TRBJ1-2; 7 nucleotides line up with TRBD1. The germline V gene encodes CDR1 SGHTA and CDR2 FQGNSA. This CDR3 is built from 15 residues. V gave up 5 bases and J gave up 3 bases; unmatched junction bases: 9. This chain's CDR3 is CASSPSGTADYGYTF. The CDR3 region has the DNA TGTGCCAGCAGCCCCTCGGGGACAGCAGACTATGGCTACACCTTC.

This sequence joins TRBV7-9 and TRBJ1-5; D unresolved. Germline CDR1 is SEHNR and CDR2 is FQNEAQ (reference sequence). The length of the CDR3 is 14 residues. The V end lost 5 bases, the J end lost 4 bases, and 12 bases lay between the germline ends. The CDR3 DNA sequence: TGTGCCAGCAGCCTTCGGGGTGGGAATCAGCCCCAGCATTTT. Encoded protein: CASSLRGGNQPQHF.

The CDR3 DNA reads TGTGCCAGCAGTTACGACAGGTATAATTCACCCCTCCACTTT. Its protein product is CASSYDRYNSPLHF. The chain uses TRBV6-5 and TRBJ1-6, with D tentatively TRBD1 (6 bases). Per germline, CDR1 MNHEY and CDR2 SVGAGI. This CDR3 contains 14 residues. V gave up 2 bases and J gave up 4 bases, with 6 bases separating them.

The chain is built from TRBV5-1 and TRBJ1-5, with TRBD1 matching 7 bases. Germline V lookup: CDR1 SGHRS, CDR2 YFSETQ. V lost 4 bases to trimming and J lost 7 bases; unmatched junction nucleotides: 8. The CDR3 extends over 14 amino acids. The CDR3 region has the DNA TGCGCCAGCAGCATCGGACAGGAGGGACAGCCCCAGCATTTT. This encodes CASSIGQEGQPQHF. The full variable domain, its missing parts supplied by reference TRBV5-1 and TRBJ1-5, is KAGVTQTPRYLIKTRGQQVTLSCSPISGHRSVSWYQQTPGQGLQFLFEYFSETQRNKGNFPGRFSGRQFSNSRSEMNVSTLELGDSALYLCASSIGQEGQPQHFGDGTRLSIL.

This chain connects TRBV18 to TRBJ1-2; D ambiguous. CDR3 length: 16 residues. Trimming removed 3 bases at V and 0 bases at J, with 14 bases between. Per the germline V gene, CDR1 is KGHSH and CDR2 is LQKENI. The CDR3 DNA reads as TGTGCCAGCTCACCCGCCGGATACAGAACTAACTATGGCTACACCTTC. Its protein is CASSPAGYRTNYGYTF.

The chain carries TRBV2 and TRBJ2-5; tentative D call: TRBD2 (5 bases). From germline, CDR1 is SNHLY and CDR2 FYNNEI. CDR3 length equals 12 residues. The ends were cut back, 10 bases at V and 5 bases at J, with 14 bases in the middle. The CDR3 sequence: CATQTSGETQYF. In DNA, the CDR3 is TGTGCCACGCAAACATCGGGGGAGACCCAGTACTTC. Full variable domain (outside the CDR3, taken from reference TRBV2 and TRBJ2-5): EPEVTQTPSHQVTQMGQEVILRCVPISNHLYFYWYRQILGQKVEFLVSFYNNEISEKSEIFDDQFSVERPDGSNFTLKIRSTKLEDSAMYFCATQTSGETQYFGPGTRLLVL.

DNA for the CDR3: TGTGCCAGCAGTTTTCGGACAGGACCCTATGGCTACACCTTC. It translates to CASSFRTGPYGYTF. The V call is TRBV28, the J call TRBJ1-2; 7 bases agree with TRBD1. This CDR3 has 14 amino acids. Germline V gene data show CDR1 as MDHEN and CDR2 as SYDVKM. V trimming: 3 bases; J trimming: 4 bases; junction bases outside the gene matches: 5.

This clone showed up just a few times. The chain uses TRBV3-1 (or the pseudogene TRBV3-2) and TRBJ1-1; tentatively, D is TRBD1 (5 bases). The CDR3 covers 13 residues. Trimming took off 4 bases at V and 7 bases at J, with 13 bases between the two ends. The germline V gene has CDR1 LGHDT and CDR2 YNNKEL (reference sequence). The CDR3 bases are TGTGCCAGCAGCCTAGAACCGACAGTTGAAGCTTTCTTT. The encoded protein is CASSLEPTVEAFF.

The chain links TRBV15 to TRBJ1-2; 10 bases match TRBD1. Unmatched junction bases numbered 13, after V lost 3 bases and J lost 3 bases. There are 18 residues in the CDR3. Germline assignment: CDR1 LNHNV and CDR2 YYDKDF (reference sequence). CDR3 nucleotide sequence: TGTGCCACCAGCAGTCTAACTACCGGGACAGGGGTACACTATGGCTACACCTTC. The encoded protein is CATSSLTTGTGVHYGYTF.

This chain connects TRBV19 to TRBJ1-1; D is unresolved. Germline loops: CDR1 LNHDA, CDR2 SQIVND (reference sequence). Trimming removed 8 bases at V and 3 bases at J, with 16 bases between. This CDR3 region has 14 residues. The CDR3 DNA reads as TGTGCCAGTCGGTCGGGCGGGGTCGACACTGAAGCTTTCTTT. Translation: CASRSGGVDTEAFF.

The chain recombines TRBV6-5 with TRBJ2-2, with unresolved D. The CDR3 spans 11 residues. Looked up from germline, CDR1 is MNHEY and CDR2 is SVGAGI. Trimming stripped 7 bases from V and 7 bases from J, with 7 bases between. The CDR3 DNA sequence: TGTGCCAGCACCTTATACGGGGAGCTGTTTTTT. Encoded protein: CASTLYGELFF.

This chain links TRBV5-1 with TRBJ2-7; TRBD2 agrees at 8 bases. The ends lost 4 bases at V and 1 base at J; junction bases unmatched: 10. The CDR3 runs 16 residues. Germline CDR1 is SGHRS and CDR2 is YFSETQ. The CDR3 reads CASSLHGRGDSYEQYF. In nucleotides, the CDR3 is TGCGCCAGCAGCCTCCATGGGCGGGGGGATTCCTACGAGCAGTACTTC.

The chain couples TRBV10-3 to TRBJ1-2, with D perhaps TRBD1 (5 bases). The V end lost 6 bases, the J end lost 6 bases, and 14 bases lay between the germline ends. This CDR3 region has 13 residues. CDR1 and CDR2 from the germline V gene are ENHRY and SYGVKD. The CDR3 DNA is TGTGCCATCAGAGCCGGGAGGGACGATGGCTACACCTTC. Translated, it gives CAIRAGRDDGYTF.

The chain uses TRBV6-2 or TRBV6-3 and TRBJ2-3, with no clear D. CDR3 length: 14 residues. Germline CDR1 MNHEY, CDR2 SVGEGT. V lost 2 bases to trimming and J lost 2 bases, with 8 bases between them. CDR3: CASSYVGLTDTQYF. The CDR3 nucleotides read TGTGCCAGCAGTTACGTTGGCCTCACAGATACGCAGTATTTT.

The chain joins TRBV27 to TRBJ1-1, with TRBD1 matching over 8 bases. Germline V CDR1 and CDR2: MNHEY, SMNVEV (reference sequence). The J segment lost 4 bases and the V segment lost 0 bases, leaving 7 bases of the junction unmatched. The CDR3 is 16 amino acids. The CDR3 spells CASSLSGRGTGTEAFF. CDR3 in DNA: TGTGCCAGCAGTTTATCGGGCAGGGGGACAGGCACTGAAGCTTTCTTT.

The chain is built from TRBV6-4 and TRBJ2-2, with a possible D match to TRBD2 (6 bases). The CDR3 has 14 amino acids. V was clipped by 3 bases and J by 5 bases, with 10 bases between them. CDR1 is MRHNA, CDR2 SNTAGT, per germline. The CDR3 reads CASSETGETGELFF. CDR3 DNA sequence: TGTGCCAGCAGTGAAACGGGGGAAACCGGGGAGCTGTTTTTT.

The CDR3 loop reads CASSLRGGPGELFF. In DNA form, the CDR3 reads TGCGCCAGCAGCTTGAGGGGGGGTCCCGGGGAGCTGTTTTTT. The rearrangement joins TRBV5-1 to TRBJ2-2; TRBD2 might be the D (7 bases). This CDR3 contains 14 residues. Germline assignment: CDR1 SGHRS and CDR2 YFSETQ. Trimming pared 1 base from V and 6 bases from J, leaving 10 bases between.

This clone was seen just once. The DNA for the CDR3 is TGCGCCAGCAGCCCCGAGGGGGGACAGCGGAGCAATCAGCCCCAGCATTTT. This sequence encodes CASSPEGGQRSNQPQHF. J is TRBJ1-5 and V is TRBV4-1; 7 nucleotides agree with TRBD1. The J segment lost 1 base and the V segment lost 4 bases, leaving 10 bases of the junction unmatched. This CDR3 spans 17 amino acids. The germline gives CDR1 MGHRA, CDR2 YSYEKL.

The rearrangement links TRBV5-1 to TRBJ2-7; D is uncertain. V gave up 1 base and J gave up 4 bases, with 15 bases separating them. CDR1 is SGHRS and CDR2 is YFSETQ in the germline V gene. This CDR3 spans 15 amino acids. Here the CDR3 reads CASSLNRLLKYEQYF. The CDR3 region has the DNA TGCGCCAGCAGCTTGAATCGGTTATTGAAATACGAGCAGTACTTC.